Shown below are 13 T cell receptor beta chains from a single sample sequenced in a study of Ad26.COV2.S vaccination and SARS-CoV-2 variants. The treatment was: 15 to 20 received Ad26.COV2.S at low or high dose, single or two shots; 5 received placebo; per-sample allocation not given. Day 63 following the first vaccine or placebo injection was when the samples were taken. Clones were sequenced by immunoSEQ multiplex PCR, and TCRdb holds only the in-frame ones, with some missing. The sample lists over 400,000 clones, 90% seen once, with roughly 3.9% in the top ten. Specimen: peripheral blood, collected in a trial of Ad26.COV2.S vaccine versus placebo. The receptors were gathered from a person between 18 and 59 years old who received the Ad26.COV2.S COVID-19 vaccine or a placebo.

The chain uses TRBV10-3 and TRBJ1-1; D perhaps matches TRBD1 (5 bases). In germline, CDR1 is ENHRY, CDR2 SYGVKD. The ends were cut back, 5 bases at V and 1 base at J, with 8 bases in the middle. The CDR3 runs 13 residues. The CDR3 is CAISKGRNTEAFF. In nucleotides, the CDR3 is TGTGCCATCAGTAAGGGGAGGAACACTGAAGCTTTCTTT.

The chain links TRBV6-6 to TRBJ2-7, with 8 bases that match TRBD1. Germline trimming cut 2 bases from V and 7 bases from J; bases unmatched to any gene: 4. Germline assignment: CDR1 MNHNY and CDR2 SVGAGI (reference sequence). The CDR3 totals 13 residues. The CDR3, as DNA: TGTGCCAGCAGTTACAGGACAGGGTGGGAGCAGTACTTC. Encoded protein: CASSYRTGWEQYF.

The chain recombines TRBV27 with TRBJ2-1; D may match TRBD1 or TRBD2 (5 bases each). Germline V gene data show CDR1 as MNHEY and CDR2 as SMNVEV (reference sequence). The CDR3 runs to 11 residues. Trimming shortened V by 5 bases and J by 8 bases, and 7 bases separated the two germline ends. The CDR3 coding sequence is TGTGCCAGCAGTCGGGGACATGAGCAGTTCTTC. Translation gives CASSRGHEQFF.

The J gene is TRBJ1-1, the V gene TRBV6-6; D not resolved. The germline gives CDR1 MNHNY, CDR2 SVGAGI (reference sequence). Trimming pared 5 bases from V and 6 bases from J, leaving 13 bases between. The CDR3 spans 13 residues. The CDR3 is CASSMNGDSEAFF. CDR3 bases: TGTGCCAGCAGTATGAACGGTGACTCTGAAGCTTTCTTT.

In this sample, this clone turned up once. The chain couples TRBV2 to TRBJ1-2; 7 bases fit TRBD1. The germline CDR1 and CDR2 sequences are SNHLY and FYNNEI. The CDR3 is made up of 12 amino acids. V was clipped by 7 bases and J by 4 bases; unmatched bases: 3. The CDR3 DNA reads as TGTGCCAGCAAGGCAGGGGGCTATGGCTACACCTTC. It is translated as CASKAGGYGYTF.

The chain has TRBV2 and TRBJ1-2, with unresolved D. The length of the CDR3 is 13 residues. From germline, CDR1 is SNHLY and CDR2 FYNNEI. With 8 bases removed from V and 3 bases from J, the gap between germline ends came to 13 bases. The CDR3 here is CASVYTVDYGYTF. CDR3 bases: TGTGCCAGCGTATACACAGTTGACTATGGCTACACCTTC.

V usage is TRBV5-4 and J usage is TRBJ1-2; no definite D call. The CDR3 totals 14 residues. V lost 0 bases to trimming and J lost 2 bases, with 8 bases between them. The germline CDR1 and CDR2 sequences are SGHNT and YYREEE (reference sequence). The CDR3 is CASSLAAENYGYTF. In DNA form, the CDR3 reads TGTGCCAGCAGCTTGGCCGCGGAGAACTATGGCTACACCTTC.

The rearrangement uses TRBV19 and TRBJ2-3; D call uncertain. The CDR3 contains 14 residues. Germline lookup yields CDR1 LNHDA and CDR2 SQIVND (reference sequence). V dropped 5 bases and J dropped 0 bases, with 9 bases sitting between them. As DNA, the CDR3 is TGTGCCAGTAGTGTGTTCTCTAGCACAGATACGCAGTATTTT. Translating gives CASSVFSSTDTQYF.

The CDR3 sequence is CAITPSPGGDYGYTF. The CDR3 bases are TGTGCCATCACGCCTTCACCAGGGGGAGACTATGGCTACACCTTC. The chain joins TRBV10-3 to TRBJ1-2; TRBD1 matches 7 bases. This CDR3 contains 15 residues. V was pared by 7 bases and J by 3 bases, with 11 bases of the junction left unmatched. CDR1 is ENHRY and CDR2 is SYGVKD in the germline V gene.

CDR3 coding DNA: TGCAGCGTTTCTTTTGCGGGAGGACCAGAGACCCAGTACTTC. Its translation is CSVSFAGGPETQYF. V and J are TRBV29-1 and TRBJ2-5, with 8 bases identical to TRBD2. Germline V CDR1 and CDR2: SQVTM, ANQGSEA. This CDR3 contains 14 residues. V trimming: 5 bases; J trimming: 4 bases; junction bases outside the gene matches: 9.

This CDR3 reads CASSLLAATGNEQFF. CDR3 nucleotides: TGCGCCAGCAGCTTGCTAGCGGCCACGGGCAATGAGCAGTTCTTC. The chain employs TRBV5-1 and TRBJ2-1; 7 nucleotides line up with TRBD2. Germline CDR1 reads SGHRS; CDR2 reads YFSETQ. This CDR3 contains 15 residues. V gave up 1 base and J gave up 6 bases; unmatched junction bases: 7.

The chain is built from TRBV5-6 and TRBJ2-3, with D possibly TRBD2 on 5 matching bases. V gave up 0 bases and J gave up 0 bases, with 11 bases separating them. The CDR3 contains 16 residues. CDR1 and CDR2 (germline): SGHDT, YYEEEE. CDR3: CASSLAGLASTDTQYF. In DNA form, the CDR3 reads TGTGCCAGCAGCTTGGCCGGACTGGCGAGCACAGATACGCAGTATTTT.

The rearrangement links TRBV27 to TRBJ2-3; no definite D call. Germline CDR1 is MNHEY and CDR2 is SMNVEV (reference sequence). The V end was cut by 4 bases, the J end by 0 bases, with 11 bases between. This CDR3 is 15 amino acids long. The CDR3 DNA reads as TGTGCCAGCAGTTCCGCCCATTCCAGCACAGATACGCAGTATTTT. This gives the protein CASSSAHSSTDTQYF.